This TCR beta chain was retrieved from a study of shared clonotypes between healthy human individuals. Study-level findings and limits: Non-shared clonotypes were found to have lower generation probabilities than the clonotypes that were shared by all four of the sorted-subset donors. Only blood was sampled; tissue repertoires likely differ. Naive subsets generally had larger estimated richness than memory subsets.

Sequencing was performed with immunoSEQ multiplex PCR; in TCRdb, only in-frame clones are kept and a portion is missing. Of roughly 1,500,000 clones in the sample, around 98.5% were seen once. With respect to this clone: Its antigen is unidentified.

Into CD45RA+ naive and CD45RA-negative memory subsets, the CD4+ cells were split. Trimming took 3 bases from V and 6 from J, leaving 12 bases between them. This CDR3 contains 14 residues. Per germline, CDR1 MDHEN and CDR2 SYDVKM. This clonotype was obtained from a man younger than 40 in good health. What was sequenced was naive CD4+ T cells sorted from blood. The subset here: CD45RA+ positively selected. V gene TRBV28 combines with J gene TRBJ1-5; D not certain. CDR3 coding DNA: TGTGCCAGCAGTTTCATTCCCCCTTTTCAGCCCCAGCATTTT. Protein: CASSFIPPFQPQHF.